These 22 T cell receptor beta chains share one sample of origin, sequenced in a study of brain T cells in children with intractable seizures. Time point: blood from clinic visit 5 months post-surgery; TSC patient then seizure free. TCRdb's copy holds only in-frame clones and misses some; the assay was immunoSEQ multiplex PCR. The sample yields a few hundred thousand clones, 93% seen once. The sequencing used peripheral blood, collected around 5 months after surgery. All receptors derive from a boy under two years old with tuberous sclerosis and intractable seizures.

This rearrangement joins TRBV6-4 to TRBJ1-3; 7 bases line up with TRBD1. The V gene end was trimmed by 7 bases and the J gene end by 5 bases; junction bases not matched to a gene: 14. The length of the CDR3 is 16 residues. Germline V gives CDR1 MRHNA, CDR2 SNTAGT. In DNA form, the CDR3 reads TGTGCCAGCACTAACCCCCTCACAGGGGTCAGAAACACCATATATTTT. It encodes CASTNPLTGVRNTIYF.

This sequence joins TRBV3-1 (or the pseudogene TRBV3-2) and TRBJ2-7, with TRBD1 matching 9 bases. V lost 3 bases and J lost 1; bases outside the gene matches: 1. The CDR3 sequence is 14 residues long. Germline CDR1 and CDR2: LGHDT and YNNKEL (reference sequence). The CDR3 coding sequence is TGTGCCAGCAGCCAGGGGACAGGGTCCTACGAGCAGTACTTC. This sequence encodes CASSQGTGSYEQYF.

This clone occurred a few times. The chain combines TRBV6-2 or TRBV6-3 with TRBJ1-6; weak D call: TRBD1 (5 bases). The V end lost 2 bases, the J end lost 5 bases, and 10 bases lay between the germline ends. The CDR3 is 15 residues long. Germline CDR1 MNHEY, CDR2 SVGEGT. The CDR3 DNA is TGTGCCAGCAGTTACGGGGACGGAAATAATTCACCCCTCCACTTT. It yields the protein CASSYGDGNNSPLHF.

The chain joins TRBV11-3 to TRBJ1-1; 10 nucleotides line up with TRBD1. Germline V gives CDR1 SGHNT, CDR2 YENEEA. The trim removed 6 bases at V and 4 bases at J, leaving 2 bases unmatched. CDR3 size: 13 residues. The CDR3 spells CASRWDRGTEAFF. Written as DNA, the CDR3 is TGTGCCAGCAGGTGGGACAGGGGCACTGAAGCTTTCTTT. Drawing the rest from reference TRBV11-3 and TRBJ1-1, the complete variable domain is EAGVVQSPRYKIIEKKQPVAFWCNPISGHNTLYWYLQNLGQGPELLIRYENEEAVDDSQLPKDRFSAERLKGVDSTLKIQPAELGDSAVYLCASRWDRGTEAFFGQGTRLTVV.

This clone has a single count. The chain recombines TRBV5-8 with TRBJ2-5; D is possibly TRBD1 or TRBD2 (5 bases each). Deletions cut 3 bases from V and 7 bases from J, with 16 bases between. The CDR3 covers 14 residues. In germline, CDR1 is SGHTS, CDR2 YDEGEE. The CDR3, as DNA: TGTGCCAGCAGCTGGTCAGGGCTAGCATCGACCCAGTACTTC. This translates into CASSWSGLASTQYF.

This clone was recorded only once. V usage is TRBV27 and J usage is TRBJ1-4; no definite D call. Germline V gene data show CDR1 as MNHEY and CDR2 as SMNVEV (reference sequence). This CDR3 spans 12 amino acids. Trimming pared 9 bases from V and 8 bases from J, leaving 13 bases between. The CDR3 coding sequence is TGTGCCAGTCGTGACTACGGGGAAAAACTGTTTTTT. It specifies CASRDYGEKLFF.

V and J are TRBV5-6 and TRBJ2-7; D is ambiguous. Germline V CDR1 and CDR2: SGHDT, YYEEEE. V was clipped by 6 bases and J by 0 bases, with 10 bases between them. This CDR3 comprises 13 residues. The CDR3: CASTAGISYEQYF. CDR3 nucleotides: TGTGCCAGCACCGCCGGTATCTCCTACGAGCAGTACTTC.

The chain carries TRBV12-3 or TRBV12-4 and TRBJ2-5, with D tentatively TRBD1 (6 bases). The CDR3 covers 13 residues. V was clipped by 6 bases and J by 0 bases, with 8 bases between them. The CDR3 DNA reads as TGTGCCAGCAGAACAGGGTACCAAGAGACCCAGTACTTC. Its translation: CASRTGYQETQYF.

This rearrangement joins TRBV19 to TRBJ1-1, with D maybe TRBD1 (6 bases). The CDR3 has 16 amino acids. The germline gives CDR1 LNHDA, CDR2 SQIVND (reference sequence). V shed 6 bases and J shed 3 bases, with 20 bases lying between them. In nucleotides, the CDR3 is TGTGCCAGTAGGGGAATTAGGGGGGGTGTGGACACTGAAGCTTTCTTT. Translated: CASRGIRGGVDTEAFF.

The V and J genes are TRBV30 and TRBJ2-7, with TRBD1 identical over 8 bases. This CDR3 region has 13 residues. With V trimmed by 4 bases and J by 6 bases, 8 bases remained unmatched. CDR1 and CDR2 from the germline V gene are GTSNPN and SVGIG (reference sequence). The CDR3 DNA reads as TGTGCCTGGAATACAGGGGGTTCCCTCGAGCAGTACTTC. This encodes CAWNTGGSLEQYF.

The chain uses TRBV11-2 and TRBJ2-7; 13 nucleotides agree with TRBD2. Germline V gene sequence: CDR1 SGHAT, CDR2 FQNNGV. The trim removed 1 base at V and 5 bases at J, leaving 5 bases unmatched. CDR3 length equals 16 residues. CDR3 sequence (DNA): TGTGCCAGCAGCTTAGGGACTAGCGGGAGTTTCGACGAGCAGTACTTC. Translation gives CASSLGTSGSFDEQYF.

V usage is TRBV24-1 and J usage is TRBJ1-5; D is uncertain. The germline gives CDR1 KGHDR, CDR2 SFDVKD. The CDR3 loop spans 13 amino acids. Between the trimmed V and J ends, which lost 4 bases and 7 bases, there was a span of 10 bases. CDR3 DNA sequence: TGTGCCACCAGTGACAGTGTTGGGCAGCCCCAGCATTTT. It specifies CATSDSVGQPQHF.

The chain combines TRBV9 with TRBJ2-7; D not certain. Germline V gives CDR1 SGDLS, CDR2 YYNGEE. The CDR3 is 11 amino acids. Trimming removed 3 bases from V and 7 bases from J, with 8 bases in between. Here the CDR3 reads CASSGLGEQYF. The CDR3 DNA follows: TGTGCCAGCAGCGGATTAGGGGAGCAGTACTTC.

This chain joins TRBV7-9 and TRBJ1-3; TRBD1 might be the D (5 bases). The CDR3 is made up of 16 amino acids. Germline V gives CDR1 SEHNR, CDR2 FQNEAQ (reference sequence). V lost 2 bases and J lost 4, with 15 bases in between. The CDR3 nucleotides are TGTGCCAGCAGCTTACAGGGCGGGTGGTCCGGAAACACCATATATTTT. Translated, it gives CASSLQGGWSGNTIYF.

The chain joins TRBV6-6 to TRBJ2-3; a possible D gene is TRBD1 (6 bases). V gave up 8 bases and J gave up 6 bases, with 18 bases separating them. This CDR3 is built from 14 residues. The germline CDR1 and CDR2 sequences are MNHNY and SVGAGI (reference sequence). CDR3 sequence (DNA): TGTGCCAGCCATCCGGCGAACAGGGCGGATACGCAGTATTTT. It translates to CASHPANRADTQYF.

CDR3 region: CASSLVRGADEKLFF. The DNA for the CDR3 is TGTGCCAGCAGCTTAGTTCGGGGGGCGGACGAAAAACTGTTTTTT. V is TRBV7-2 and J is TRBJ1-4; possible D gene TRBD1, 6 bases. The CDR3 spans 15 residues. CDR1 and CDR2 (germline): SGHTA, FQGNSA. The V and J ends lost 1 base and 8 bases respectively, with 14 bases between them. The entire variable domain, with the rest obtained from reference TRBV7-2 and TRBJ1-4, is as follows: GAGVSQSPSNKVTEKGKDVELRCDPISGHTALYWYRQSLGQGLEFLIYFQGNSAPDKSGLPSDRFSAERTGGSVSTLTIQRTQQEDSAVYLCASSLVRGADEKLFFGSGTQLSVL.

The rearrangement joins TRBV18 to TRBJ2-7; the match to TRBD1 covers 7 bases. The CDR3 consists of 13 residues. The junction had 4 bases not matched to a gene; V was cut back by 3 bases and J by 5 bases. CDR1 KGHSH and CDR2 LQKENI come from the germline V gene. In nucleotides, the CDR3 is TGTGCCAGCTCACCGGGACAGAGGAACGAGCAGTACTTC. It translates to CASSPGQRNEQYF.

The chain combines TRBV6-6 with TRBJ2-7, with D tentatively TRBD1 (6 bases). The CDR3 is made up of 15 amino acids. Germline CDR1 reads MNHNY; CDR2 reads SVGAGI (reference sequence). V shed 6 bases and J shed 1 base, with 16 bases lying between them. The DNA of the CDR3 is TGTGCCAGCAGACTGGGGCAGGGGCCTTCCTACGAGCAGTACTTC. It is translated as CASRLGQGPSYEQYF.

The sample holds one count of this clone. This sequence joins TRBV19 and TRBJ1-1; D unresolved. Germline CDR1 reads LNHDA; CDR2 reads SQIVND (reference sequence). CDR3 length: 15 residues. V shed 0 bases and J shed 1 base, with 9 bases lying between them. Here the CDR3 DNA reads TGTGCCAGTAGTATAGAGGAGGGCCGGAACACTGAAGCTTTCTTT. Its translation is CASSIEEGRNTEAFF.

This chain joins TRBV4-1 and TRBJ2-1; a possible D gene is TRBD2 (6 bases). V gave up 0 bases and J gave up 3 bases, with 15 bases separating them. The CDR3 runs to 17 residues. Germline V gene sequence: CDR1 MGHRA, CDR2 YSYEKL. Here the CDR3 reads CASSQDGIRENYNEQFF. CDR3 in DNA: TGCGCCAGCAGCCAAGATGGTATCCGGGAGAACTACAATGAGCAGTTCTTC.

This clone showed up just once. This chain joins TRBV7-9 and TRBJ1-1, with unresolved D. Looked up from germline, CDR1 is SEHNR and CDR2 is FQNEAQ (reference sequence). This CDR3 has 13 residues. With 0 bases removed from V and 6 bases from J, the gap between germline ends came to 8 bases. The CDR3 DNA reads TGTGCCAGCAGCTTAGCGGTGCGGGCTGAAGCTTTCTTT. It codes for CASSLAVRAEAFF.

V usage is TRBV6-5 and J usage is TRBJ2-4, with TRBD1 matching over 8 bases. V shed 0 bases and J 7 bases; nucleotides not matched to a gene: 2. Looked up from germline, CDR1 is MNHEY and CDR2 is SVGAGI. This CDR3 has 14 residues. The CDR3 DNA is TGTGCCAGCAGTTACTCCAGGGACAGGAACATTCAGTACTTC. Protein product: CASSYSRDRNIQYF.